A single sample gave rise to the 18 T cell receptor beta chains below, sequenced in a study of prognosis after radiotherapy for stage I lung cancer. Amplification of TCR beta CDR3 from genomic DNA used two-round multiplex PCR. First-round PCR amplification was performed with primers specific to each TRBV and TRBJ gene. TCRdb fed the multiplex PCR reads into MiXCR, producing one record per CDR3 protein. The profile shows approximately 28,000 distinct CDR3 sequences, about 41% of them singletons. The sample here was PBMCs, taken before or after stereotactic body radiation therapy (not recorded which). These receptors came from a donor older than 45 with non-small cell lung cancer.

This clonotype was counted many times. V is TRBV19 and J is TRBJ2-1; D may be TRBD2 (6 bases). The CDR3 contains 16 residues. V lost 1 base and J 9 bases, leaving 19 bases between the germline ends. Germline CDR1 and CDR2: LNHDA and SQIVND (reference sequence). The CDR3 here is CASSIASSGRFTEQFF. The CDR3 coding sequence is TGTGCCAGTAGTATAGCTTCCTCGGGGAGGTTTACTGAGCAGTTCTTC. Drawing the rest from reference TRBV19 and TRBJ2-1, the complete variable domain is DGGITQSPKYLFRKEGQNVTLSCEQNLNHDAMYWYRQDPGQGLRLIYYSQIVNDFQKGDIAEGYSVSREKKESFPLTVTSAQKNPTAFYLCASSIASSGRFTEQFFGPGTRLTVL.

This clonotype has at least ten counts. The chain has TRBV5-1 and TRBJ2-7; 7 positions match TRBD2. CDR3 length: 16 amino acids. Germline-derived CDR1 and CDR2 are SGHRS and YFSETQ. J gave up 1 base and V 0 bases, and 7 bases lay outside the gene matches. The CDR3 sequence: CASSLGGLSRSYEQYF. CDR3 DNA: TGCGCCAGCAGCTTGGGGGGACTATCACGGTCCTACGAGCAGTACTTC.

For this clonotype: Relative to the germline gene, one junction end is altered; a read error may explain this. V is TRBV7-9 and J is TRBJ2-3, with TRBD2 as a possible D gene (6 bases). The CDR3 is 14 residues long. The germline CDR1 and CDR2 sequences are SEHNR and FQNEAQ (reference sequence). This CDR3 reads CASSSAGRTDTQYF. In nucleotides, the CDR3 is TGTGCCAGTAGCTCCGCCGGGAGAACAGATACGCAGTATTTT.

A note on this clonotype: This may arise from a read error, as a much more abundant clone is one base away. The genes are TRBV29-1 and TRBJ2-7; D assignment may be TRBD1 or TRBD2 (5 bases each). CDR3 length: 14 residues. Germline lookup yields CDR1 SQVTM and CDR2 ANQGSEA. CDR3 nucleotides: TGCAGCGCTGAACCCCGGGACCGCCACTACGAGCAGTACTTC. This sequence encodes CSAEPRDRHYEQYF.

The chain employs TRBV2 and TRBJ1-2; tentative D call: TRBD1 (5 bases). The CDR3 totals 14 residues. Germline assignment: CDR1 SNHLY and CDR2 FYNNEI. The V gene lost 3 bases and the J gene lost 5 bases, with 13 bases spanning the gap. The CDR3 spells CASSDRGDKYGYTF. The CDR3 DNA reads as TGTGCCAGCAGTGACCGAGGGGATAAATATGGCTACACCTTC.

The chain employs TRBV28 and TRBJ2-2; TRBD1 or TRBD2 may be the D gene (6 bases each). V was clipped by 7 bases and J by 5 bases, with 20 bases between them. Germline CDR1 reads MDHEN; CDR2 reads SYDVKM. The CDR3 has 16 residues. The DNA for the CDR3 is TGTGCCAGCAATATTGGACGGGGGCGCAGGACCGGGGAGCTGTTTTTT. This sequence encodes CASNIGRGRRTGELFF.

Details on this clonotype: A read error may be the cause here, since a much bigger clone is one base away. This chain joins TRBV10-2 and TRBJ1-1, with 8 bases lining up with TRBD1. J lost 4 bases, V lost 2 bases, and 3 bases had no gene match. Germline assignment: CDR1 WSHSY and CDR2 SAAADI. The CDR3 runs to 14 residues. CDR3: CASSENRGSTEAFF. The CDR3 DNA follows: TGCGCCAGCAGTGAGAACAGGGGGTCCACTGAAGCTTTCTTT.

Concerning this clonotype itself: Possible read error: a much larger clone is one base away. J is TRBJ1-4 and V is TRBV6-5; D is ambiguous. The CDR3 loop spans 14 amino acids. V lost 4 bases and J lost 10, with 16 bases in between. Germline V gene sequence: CDR1 MNHEY, CDR2 SVGAGI. The CDR3 region is CASSSGYWGGKLFF. The CDR3 region has the DNA TGTGCCAGCAGTTCCGGGTACTGGGGAGGAAAACTGTTTTTT.

This clonotype was observed many times. V usage is TRBV19 and J usage is TRBJ2-5, with TRBD1 matching 8 bases. The V and J ends lost 4 bases and 3 bases, in that order; junction bases with no gene match: 10. From germline, CDR1 is LNHDA and CDR2 SQIVND (reference sequence). CDR3 length equals 16 residues. CDR3 sequence reads: CASSRDQTGAKETQYF. The CDR3 bases are TGTGCCAGTAGTAGGGACCAGACAGGGGCCAAAGAGACCCAGTACTTC.

This chain joins TRBV24-1 and TRBJ2-3; no firm D call. The CDR3 extends over 14 amino acids. Trimming took 2 bases from V and 4 from J, leaving 9 bases between them. From germline, CDR1 is KGHDR and CDR2 SFDVKD. The CDR3 is CATSDYTAADTQYF. In DNA, the CDR3 is TGTGCCACCAGTGATTATACGGCGGCAGATACGCAGTATTTT.

This clonotype was recorded at least ten times. The genes are TRBV20-1 and TRBJ2-5, with D possibly TRBD1 on 6 matching bases. CDR3 length equals 14 residues. The V gene lost 8 bases and the J gene lost 2 bases, with 18 bases spanning the gap. Germline CDR1 reads DFQATT; CDR2 reads SNEGSKA (reference sequence). CDR3 coding DNA: TGCAGTTCTTTTCTCCCAGGACAGCAAGAGACCCAGTACTTC. Protein product: CSSFLPGQQETQYF.

In the case of this clonotype: At one end the junction does not follow the germline gene, possibly because of a read error. The V call is TRBV9, the J call TRBJ1-3, with unresolved D. CDR3 size: 15 residues. The germline V gene has CDR1 SGDLS and CDR2 YYNGEE. The CDR3 reads CASSVGVNSGNTIYF. In DNA form, the CDR3 reads TGTGCCAGTAGCGTAGGCGTGAACTCTGGAAACACCATATATTTT.

This clonotype was seen more than once but under ten times. Possible read error: a much larger clone is one base away. J is TRBJ2-7 and V is TRBV6-1; a weak D match, TRBD1 (5 bases). The CDR3 covers 13 residues. Germline assignment: CDR1 MNHNS and CDR2 SASEGT. V gave up 11 bases and J gave up 3 bases, with 17 bases separating them. The CDR3 DNA is TGTGCCGGCTCCAACGGACAAAACTACGAGCAGTACTTC. Translated: CAGSNGQNYEQYF.

J is TRBJ1-2 and V is TRBV27; D gene uncertain. The CDR3 runs to 15 residues. Trimming took off 3 bases at V and 4 bases at J, with 15 bases between the two ends. The germline gives CDR1 MNHEY, CDR2 SMNVEV (reference sequence). Here the CDR3 reads CASSFHLGFPYGYTF. The CDR3 DNA reads TGTGCCAGCAGTTTCCACCTGGGTTTCCCCTATGGCTACACCTTC.

This clonotype was seen repeatedly, ten times or more. V usage is TRBV2 and J usage is TRBJ2-3, with D hard to call. The germline CDR1 and CDR2 sequences are SNHLY and FYNNEI. The CDR3 has 15 amino acids. Trimming pared 8 bases from V and 1 base from J, leaving 16 bases between. The DNA for the CDR3 is TGTGCCAGCCGTCGGTTACCTGAGGGCACAGATACGCAGTATTTT. It yields the protein CASRRLPEGTDTQYF.

This clonotype was recorded at least ten times. The genes are TRBV7-2 and TRBJ2-7, with a possible D match to TRBD2 (6 bases). V was shortened by 5 bases and J by 6 bases, with 14 bases between the two germline ends. The CDR3 sequence is 13 residues long. CDR1 and CDR2 from the germline V gene are SGHTA and FQGNSA. For the CDR3, the DNA is TGTGCCAGCAGCCCCGGGACTCGCGGCGAGCAGTACTTC. It encodes CASSPGTRGEQYF.

At least ten counts were recorded for this clonotype. The rearrangement links TRBV9 to TRBJ2-7; D possibly corresponds to TRBD1 (5 bases). The ends were cut back, 0 bases at V and 2 bases at J, with 9 bases in the middle. CDR1 is SGDLS, CDR2 YYNGEE, per germline. The length of the CDR3 is 14 residues. CDR3 protein: CASSVVAGTYEQYF. The CDR3 bases are TGTGCCAGCAGCGTAGTGGCAGGGACCTACGAGCAGTACTTC.

This clonotype has at least ten counts. The chain joins TRBV27 to TRBJ2-7; 11 bases line up with TRBD1. This CDR3 region has 13 residues. Looked up from germline, CDR1 is MNHEY and CDR2 is SMNVEV (reference sequence). V dropped 6 bases and J dropped 5; count of bases not matched to a gene: 3. The CDR3 DNA follows: TGTGCCAGCAGAAGGACAGGGGGCCACGAGCAGTACTTC. As protein: CASRRTGGHEQYF.